One sample yielded the 14 T cell receptor beta chains listed below, sequenced in a study of blood T cell repertoires in COVID-19. The table came from immunoSEQ multiplex PCR; TCRdb's copy has only in-frame clones and leaves some out. The table shows fewer than 350,000 clones, with 75% to 95% occurring only once. The sample was peripheral blood. The origin of the receptors is a woman under 40 with COVID-19, enrolled during active disease.

The chain uses TRBV7-2 and TRBJ2-7; 12 bases align to TRBD2. The germline V gene encodes CDR1 SGHTA and CDR2 FQGNSA. The CDR3 runs to 17 residues. Trimming took 5 bases from V and 3 from J; bases not matched to a gene: 11. CDR3 in amino acids: CASSPSLLAGGLYEQYF. DNA of the CDR3: TGTGCCAGCAGCCCTAGCCTACTAGCGGGAGGACTCTACGAGCAGTACTTC.

The rearrangement uses TRBV7-2 and TRBJ2-3; 8 positions agree with TRBD2. Germline CDR1 and CDR2: SGHTA and FQGNSA. With V trimmed by 2 bases and J by 0 bases, 7 bases remained unmatched. This CDR3 region has 17 residues. The CDR3: CASSLFLAGPSTDTQYF. In nucleotides, the CDR3 is TGTGCCAGCAGCTTATTTTTAGCGGGACCTAGCACAGATACGCAGTATTTT.

This clone was found a few times. The CDR3, as DNA: TGTGCCACCACTATACAGGGGGCTAGCAATCAGCCCCAGCATTTT. Residues: CATTIQGASNQPQHF. The rearrangement joins TRBV24-1 to TRBJ1-5, with 9 bases that match TRBD1. Germline values: CDR1 KGHDR, CDR2 SFDVKD. This CDR3 is 15 amino acids long. J gave up 0 bases and V 8 bases, and 4 bases lay outside the gene matches.

This rearrangement joins TRBV30 to TRBJ2-1; 9 bases match TRBD2. This CDR3 has 14 amino acids. Trimming at V came to 0 bases and at J to 8 bases, leaving 5 bases not matched to a gene. CDR1 and CDR2 from the germline V gene are GTSNPN and SVGIG (reference sequence). CDR3 in amino acids: CAWSVKREVDEQFF. As DNA, the CDR3 is TGTGCCTGGAGTGTCAAGCGGGAGGTGGATGAGCAGTTCTTC.

The chain employs TRBV18 and TRBJ2-7; possible D gene TRBD2, 6 bases. The CDR3 sequence is 14 residues long. Per the germline V gene, CDR1 is KGHSH and CDR2 is LQKENI. Trimming pared 2 bases from V and 2 bases from J, leaving 10 bases between. CDR3 sequence (DNA): TGTGCCAGCTCACCAGGCCTAGCGCCCTACGAGCAGTACTTC. Its protein is CASSPGLAPYEQYF. Variable domain in full (rest from reference TRBV18 and TRBJ2-7): NAGVMQNPRHLVRRRGQEARLRCSPMKGHSHVYWYRQLPEEGLKFMVYLQKENIIDESGMPKERFSAEFPKEGPSILRIQQVVRGDSAAYFCASSPGLAPYEQYFGPGTRLTVT.

The J gene is TRBJ1-6, the V gene TRBV5-1; the D is unclear. The V gene lost 0 bases and the J gene lost 8 bases, with 9 bases spanning the gap. The CDR3 consists of 14 residues. Germline-derived CDR1 and CDR2 are SGHRS and YFSETQ. CDR3 DNA: TGCGCCAGCAGCTTGGGACAAAATTATTCACCCCTCCACTTT. Translated, it gives CASSLGQNYSPLHF.

V gene TRBV7-2 combines with J gene TRBJ2-7, with 8 bases identical to TRBD2. In germline, CDR1 is SGHTA, CDR2 FQGNSA. V lost 5 bases, J lost 0 bases, and 3 bases stayed unmatched. The CDR3 contains 14 residues. The CDR3 DNA sequence: TGTGCCAGCAGCATAAGCGGGAGCTCCTACGAGCAGTACTTC. It encodes CASSISGSSYEQYF.

J is TRBJ2-5 and V is TRBV5-1, with TRBD2 matching 11 bases. Germline values: CDR1 SGHRS, CDR2 YFSETQ. With 4 bases clipped from V and 1 base from J, the junction kept 3 bases outside the gene matches. The CDR3 is 15 residues long. The CDR3 loop reads CASSRLAGSQETQYF. For the CDR3, the DNA is TGCGCCAGCAGCCGACTAGCGGGAAGCCAAGAGACCCAGTACTTC.

The CDR3: CAISESTGGQETQYF. The DNA for the CDR3 is TGTGCCATCAGTGAGTCGACAGGGGGACAAGAGACCCAGTACTTC. V gene TRBV10-3 combines with J gene TRBJ2-5; TRBD1 agrees at 9 bases. Germline CDR1 reads ENHRY; CDR2 reads SYGVKD. Trimming took 0 bases from V and 2 from J; bases not matched to a gene: 1. The CDR3 is made up of 15 amino acids.

The chain links TRBV7-2 to TRBJ1-2; possibly TRBD1 for D (6 bases). Germline values: CDR1 SGHTA, CDR2 FQGNSA. The V and J ends lost 5 bases and 7 bases respectively, with 20 bases between them. This CDR3 contains 15 residues. CDR3 protein: CASSPTTGTTGGYTF. Here the CDR3 DNA reads TGTGCCAGCAGCCCAACTACAGGGACGACGGGTGGCTACACCTTC.

The CDR3 region has the DNA TGTGCCAGCAGTAACCGGACTACAAAAAACATTCAGTACTTC. It specifies CASSNRTTKNIQYF. The chain couples TRBV3-1 (or the pseudogene TRBV3-2) to TRBJ2-4; tentatively, D is TRBD2 (6 bases). The V end lost 6 bases, the J end lost 4 bases, and 13 bases lay between the germline ends. This CDR3 contains 14 residues. Germline V lookup: CDR1 LGHDT, CDR2 YNNKEL (reference sequence).

This clone has just one count. This CDR3 is also generated by other DNA sequences in the sample. The CDR3 protein is CASSTSGSSYNEQFF. CDR3 coding DNA: TGTGCCAGTAGTACTAGCGGGAGTTCCTACAATGAGCAGTTCTTC. The chain has TRBV19 and TRBJ2-1, with TRBD2 identical over 10 bases. V shed 4 bases, J shed 1 base, and the junction held 1 base outside the gene matches. The germline V gene has CDR1 LNHDA and CDR2 SQIVND (reference sequence). The CDR3 runs 15 residues.

The chain couples TRBV11-2 to TRBJ2-1; 7 bases map to TRBD1. CDR1 and CDR2 from the germline V gene are SGHAT and FQNNGV. Trimming took 5 bases from V and 8 from J; bases not matched to a gene: 3. There are 12 residues in the CDR3. The chain's CDR3 is CASSATGYEQFF. In DNA, the CDR3 is TGTGCCAGCAGCGCGACAGGGTATGAGCAGTTCTTC.

This sequence joins TRBV19 and TRBJ2-7, with D possibly being TRBD2 (5 bases). The germline V gene has CDR1 LNHDA and CDR2 SQIVND (reference sequence). V was trimmed by 3 bases and J by 6 bases, leaving 12 bases between them. This CDR3 has 13 amino acids. The CDR3 sequence: CASSISAEGEQYF. CDR3 DNA: TGTGCCAGTAGTATCTCGGCCGAGGGCGAGCAGTACTTC.